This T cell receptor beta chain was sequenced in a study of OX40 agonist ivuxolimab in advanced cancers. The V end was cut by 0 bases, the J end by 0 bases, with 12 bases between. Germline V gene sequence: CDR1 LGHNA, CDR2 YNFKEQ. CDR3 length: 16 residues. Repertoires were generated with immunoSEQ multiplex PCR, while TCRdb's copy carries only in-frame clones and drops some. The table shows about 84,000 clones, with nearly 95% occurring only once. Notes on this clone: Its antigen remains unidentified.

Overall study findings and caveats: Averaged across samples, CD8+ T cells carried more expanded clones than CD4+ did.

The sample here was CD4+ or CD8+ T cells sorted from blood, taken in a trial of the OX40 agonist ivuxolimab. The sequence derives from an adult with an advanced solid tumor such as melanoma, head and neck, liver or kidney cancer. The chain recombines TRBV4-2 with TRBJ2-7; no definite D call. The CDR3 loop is CASSQDVSTYSYEQYF. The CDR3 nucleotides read TGTGCCAGCAGCCAAGATGTCAGTACATACTCCTACGAGCAGTACTTC.